These T cell receptor beta chains were read from a single sample in a study of T cells in Graves' hyperthyroidism and ophthalmopathy. MiXCR, applied by TCRdb to the multiplex PCR reads, yields one record per CDR3 protein. The sample yields fewer than 350,000 distinct CDR3 sequences, under 25% seen once. Sequenced input: blood. Receptors originate from a woman aged 45 to 65 with Graves' hyperthyroidism. Both conserved end residues are part of each CDR3. Each record gives: clone size, V gene, D gene, J gene, CDR3 protein, CDR3 DNA. D genes are given only for firm matches. Size values are once, few and many counts, or a class for expanded clones, and some rows have none.

clone_size: many
v_call: TRBV6-1
d_call: TRBD2
j_call: TRBJ2-5
cdr3_aa: CASSESLAGPVQETQYF
cdr3_nt: TGTGCCAGCAGTGAATCACTAGCGGGACCGGTCCAAGAGACCCAGTACTTC

clone_size: .
v_call: TRBV7-3
d_call: TRBD1
j_call: TRBJ2-2
cdr3_aa: CASSPRVGAEQGAKNTGELFF
cdr3_nt: TGTGCCAGCAGCCCCAGAGTTGGGGCGGAACAGGGGGCCAAGAACACCGGGGAGCTGTTTTTT

clone_size: few
v_call: TRBV10-3
d_call: .
j_call: TRBJ2-3
cdr3_aa: CAISEPSDTQYF
cdr3_nt: TGTGCCATCAGTGAGCCATCGGATACGCAGTATTTT

clone_size: many
v_call: TRBV5-1
d_call: TRBD1
j_call: TRBJ1-5
cdr3_aa: CASSFSTGGNQPQHF
cdr3_nt: TGCGCCAGCAGCTTTTCGACAGGGGGGAATCAGCCCCAGCATTTT

clone_size: .
v_call: TRBV12-5
d_call: .
j_call: TRBJ1-5
cdr3_aa: CASGLGGSNQPQHF
cdr3_nt: TGTGCTAGTGGTTTGGGGGGTAGCAATCAGCCCCAGCATTTT

clone_size: many
v_call: TRBV20-1
d_call: TRBD1
j_call: TRBJ1-1
cdr3_aa: CSVRDSFRTEAFF
cdr3_nt: TGCAGTGTCAGGGACAGCTTTCGGACTGAAGCTTTCTTT

clone_size: few
v_call: TRBV20-1
d_call: .
j_call: TRBJ1-2
cdr3_aa: CSARQNYGYTF
cdr3_nt: TGCAGTGCTAGACAGAACTATGGCTACACCTTC

clone_size: many
v_call: TRBV6-1
d_call: TRBD2
j_call: TRBJ2-1
cdr3_aa: CASSEPQRGYNEQFF
cdr3_nt: TGTGCCAGCAGTGAACCCCAGCGGGGATACAATGAGCAGTTCTTC

clone_size: many
v_call: TRBV30
d_call: .
j_call: TRBJ1-5
cdr3_aa: CAWTSRGNQPQHF
cdr3_nt: TGTGCCTGGACATCTCGGGGAAATCAGCCCCAGCATTTT

clone_size: .
v_call: TRBV19
d_call: .
j_call: TRBJ2-3
cdr3_aa: CASRQLITDTQYF
cdr3_nt: TGTGCCAGTAGACAACTAATCACAGATACGCAGTATTTT

clone_size: few
v_call: TRBV19
d_call: .
j_call: TRBJ1-5
cdr3_aa: CASQDTSNQPQHF
cdr3_nt: TGTGCCAGTCAGGACACTAGCAATCAGCCCCAGCATTTT

clone_size: many
v_call: TRBV7-6
d_call: TRBD2
j_call: TRBJ2-7
cdr3_aa: CASSFLAGGDEQYF
cdr3_nt: TGTGCCAGCAGCTTCCTAGCGGGAGGGGATGAGCAGTACTTC

clone_size: many
v_call: TRBV3-1
d_call: .
j_call: TRBJ1-1
cdr3_aa: CASSQDAGGGEAFF
cdr3_nt: TGTGCCAGCAGCCAAGATGCGGGGGGCGGTGAAGCTTTCTTT

clone_size: .
v_call: TRBV2
d_call: .
j_call: TRBJ2-1
cdr3_aa: CASSPPRVTGREYNEQFF
cdr3_nt: TGTGCCAGCAGTCCCCCGAGGGTTACGGGAAGAGAGTACAATGAGCAGTTCTTC

clone_size: many
v_call: TRBV18
d_call: TRBD1
j_call: TRBJ2-3
cdr3_aa: CASSPPKDRVPDTQYF
cdr3_nt: TGTGCCAGCTCACCACCGAAAGACAGGGTTCCAGATACGCAGTATTTT

clone_size: few
v_call: TRBV5-1
d_call: .
j_call: TRBJ2-1
cdr3_aa: CASSSGGDEQFF
cdr3_nt: TGCGCCAGCAGCTCGGGGGGCGATGAGCAGTTCTTC

clone_size: many
v_call: TRBV11-2
d_call: .
j_call: TRBJ2-1
cdr3_aa: CASSLDRTVAEQFF
cdr3_nt: TGTGCCAGCAGCTTAGATAGGACAGTAGCTGAGCAGTTCTTC

clone_size: .
v_call: TRBV12-3/TRBV12-4
d_call: .
j_call: TRBJ1-4
cdr3_aa: CASKFGGRSTNEKLFF
cdr3_nt: TGTGCCAGCAAATTTGGGGGACGTTCAACTAATGAAAAACTGTTTTTT

clone_size: many
v_call: TRBV3-1
d_call: TRBD1
j_call: TRBJ1-1
cdr3_aa: CASRETGRVTEAFF
cdr3_nt: TGTGCCAGCAGAGAGACAGGGCGGGTCACTGAAGCTTTCTTT

clone_size: many
v_call: TRBV15
d_call: .
j_call: TRBJ1-3
cdr3_aa: CATSREIGANTIYF
cdr3_nt: TGTGCCACCAGCAGGGAGATCGGGGCGAACACCATATATTTT